This is a list of T cell receptor beta chains from one sample in a study of cytomegalovirus exposure and HLA in healthy donors. Assay used: immunoSEQ multiplex PCR; TCRdb lists only in-frame clones, some missing. The data hold about 110,000 clones, with about nine tenths observed a single time. Material for sequencing was PBMCs. These receptors were obtained from a young woman in good health and CMV-seronegative. Both conserved end residues are part of each CDR3. D genes are given only for firm matches. Only part of the rows carry a size: once, few, many, or a class if the clone is expanded.

TRBV6-1	TRBD1	TRBJ2-7	once	CASRDRANYEQYF	TGTGCCAGCAGGGACAGGGCCAACTACGAGCAGTACTTC
TRBV28	.	TRBJ1-1	once	CASSLAWVGWNTEAFF	TGTGCCAGCAGTTTAGCTTGGGTGGGCTGGAACACTGAAGCTTTCTTT
TRBV13	.	TRBJ1-1	.	CASSLGGGFMNTEAFF	TGTGCCAGCAGCTTAGGGGGGGGGTTCATGAACACTGAAGCTTTCTTT
TRBV6-6	.	TRBJ2-1	.	CASSYSDGSTAFF	TGTGCCAGCAGTTACTCTGACGGATCCACAGCGTTCTTC
TRBV7-2	TRBD2	TRBJ2-2	.	CASSHTGGTGELFF	TGTGCCAGCAGCCACACGGGGGGCACCGGGGAGCTGTTTTTT
TRBV5-6	TRBD1	TRBJ1-2	.	CASSPGGVGYTF	TGTGCCAGCAGCCCAGGGGGAGTAGGCTACACCTTC
TRBV6-1	TRBD2	TRBJ2-1	.	CASSEALGGSFNEQFF	TGTGCCAGCAGTGAAGCGCTCGGCGGGAGTTTTAATGAGCAGTTCTTC
TRBV15	TRBD2	TRBJ2-1	.	CATSRDESASGYNEQFF	TGTGCCACCAGCAGAGATGAGTCTGCTAGCGGTTACAATGAGCAGTTCTTC
TRBV30	.	TRBJ1-5	.	CAWAQGMGNQPQHF	TGTGCCTGGGCACAGGGAATGGGCAATCAGCCCCAGCATTTT
TRBV9	.	TRBJ2-7	once	CASSVSSAPSYEQYF	TGTGCCAGCAGCGTAAGTAGCGCCCCCTCCTACGAGCAGTACTTC
TRBV4-1	.	TRBJ2-1	.	CASSLREGEQFF	TGCGCCAGCAGCCTCCGTGAGGGTGAGCAGTTCTTC
TRBV7-2	.	TRBJ1-5	few	CASSLVAGRMGQPQHF	TGTGCCAGCAGCTTAGTGGCAGGGCGGATGGGGCAGCCCCAGCATTTT
TRBV5-1	.	TRBJ2-3	.	CASSPLALDTQYF	TGCGCCAGCAGCCCTTTAGCGTTAGATACGCAGTATTTT
TRBV9	.	TRBJ1-1	.	CASSAHRAGGTAFF	TGTGCCAGCAGCGCCCATCGGGCCGGGGGGACTGCTTTCTTT
TRBV19	TRBD1	TRBJ1-1	.	CASSIQRQGPNTEAFF	TGTGCCAGTAGTATCCAGCGACAGGGACCAAACACTGAAGCTTTCTTT
TRBV4-2	TRBD2	TRBJ2-7	once	CASSQDGASGYYEQYF	TGTGCCAGCAGCCAAGACGGGGCTAGCGGGTACTACGAGCAGTACTTC
TRBV6-5	.	TRBJ1-1	few	CASSYSRSLEAFF	TGTGCCAGCAGTTACTCGCGGTCCCTTGAAGCTTTCTTT
TRBV4-2	TRBD1	TRBJ1-6	.	CASSQDWTGHSPLHF	TGTGCCAGCAGCCAAGATTGGACAGGGCATTCACCCCTCCACTTT
TRBV7-9	.	TRBJ2-7	few	CASPAYSVFSYEQYF	TGTGCCAGTCCGGCCTACAGTGTCTTCTCCTACGAGCAGTACTTC
TRBV6-1	TRBD1	TRBJ1-4	.	CASSFQGAGGEKLFF	TGTGCCAGCAGTTTCCAGGGGGCAGGAGGTGAAAAACTGTTTTTT
TRBV2	.	TRBJ1-5	.	CASNQGGLGQPQHF	TGTGCCAGCAATCAGGGAGGGTTGGGCCAGCCCCAGCATTTT
TRBV4-3	.	TRBJ2-5	.	CASSQGSTGMSPQETQYF	TGCGCCAGCAGCCAAGGATCGACGGGAATGTCGCCCCAAGAGACCCAGTACTTC
TRBV30	TRBD1	TRBJ1-2	few	CAWSVGTGGVMTF	TGTGCCTGGAGTGTAGGGACAGGGGGCGTAATGACCTTC
TRBV19	.	TRBJ1-1	.	CASSIDRGGAFF	TGTGCCAGTAGTATAGACAGAGGAGGAGCTTTCTTT
TRBV4-3	.	TRBJ2-3	few	CASRREDTQYF	TGCGCCAGCAGACGAGAGGATACGCAGTATTTT
TRBV5-5	.	TRBJ1-2	.	CASSRLGRTSYGYTF	TGTGCCAGCAGCCGGTTAGGACGGACTTCCTATGGCTACACCTTC
TRBV27	TRBD1	TRBJ1-4	.	CASSEPLDREGEKLFF	TGTGCCAGCAGTGAACCCTTGGACAGGGAAGGTGAAAAACTGTTTTTT
TRBV15	.	TRBJ2-1	.	CATSGDIYNEQFF	TGTGCCACCAGCGGAGACATCTACAATGAGCAGTTCTTC
TRBV5-1	.	TRBJ1-4	.	CASSVLGLDNEKLFF	TGCGCCAGCAGCGTGTTGGGCCTGGATAATGAAAAACTGTTTTTT
TRBV7-2	.	TRBJ2-1	.	CASSLGTERGSEQFF	TGTGCCAGCAGCTTAGGAACAGAGCGTGGGAGTGAGCAGTTCTTC
TRBV6-5	.	TRBJ1-2	.	CASSYSSGNYGYTF	TGTGCCAGCAGTTACTCGTCGGGGAACTATGGCTACACCTTC
TRBV5-4	.	TRBJ1-2	.	CASSRTQGTFSGYTF	TGTGCCAGCAGCCGAACTCAGGGTACTTTTTCTGGCTACACCTTC
TRBV2	.	TRBJ1-1	.	CASGGGWNTEAFF	TGTGCCAGCGGGGGGGGATGGAACACTGAAGCTTTCTTT
TRBV28	.	TRBJ2-3	.	CASSSPRGGEGDTQYF	TGTGCCAGCAGTTCACCGAGAGGGGGAGAAGGAGATACGCAGTATTTT
TRBV6-4	.	TRBJ1-3	.	CASRDPGLCSGNTIYF	TGTGCCAGCAGAGACCCGGGACTCTGCTCTGGAAACACCATATATTTT
TRBV5-1	.	TRBJ2-5	.	CATSRGAGQETQYF	TGCGCCACCTCGAGAGGGGCGGGACAAGAGACCCAGTACTTC
TRBV11-3	TRBD1	TRBJ2-6	.	CASSSGTGSSGANVLTF	TGTGCCAGCAGCTCCGGGACAGGGTCGTCTGGGGCCAACGTCCTGACTTTC
TRBV6-1	.	TRBJ2-7	.	CASRTTRPSSYEQYF	TGTGCCAGCAGGACTACCCGGCCAAGCTCCTACGAGCAGTACTTC
TRBV18	TRBD1	TRBJ2-7	.	CASSPGQGAYEQYF	TGTGCCAGCTCACCGGGACAGGGGGCCTACGAGCAGTACTTC
TRBV7-9	.	TRBJ2-7	.	CASSPPGAYEQYF	TGTGCCAGCAGCCCCCCCGGGGCCTACGAGCAGTACTTC
TRBV19	.	TRBJ2-7	.	CASSNLYEQYF	TGTGCCAGTAGTAATCTTTACGAGCAGTACTTC
TRBV4-2	TRBD1	TRBJ1-1	.	CASSLQPGTVNTEAFF	TGTGCCAGCAGCCTCCAACCCGGGACAGTGAACACTGAAGCTTTCTTT
TRBV9	TRBD2	TRBJ2-5	.	CASSVGSGGAGGETQYF	TGTGCCAGCAGCGTGGGTAGCGGGGGGGCCGGTGGAGAGACCCAGTACTTC
TRBV6-5	.	TRBJ2-7	.	CASSYSSGSVREQYF	TGTGCCAGCAGTTACTCGAGTGGTAGCGTTAGAGAGCAGTACTTC
TRBV6-1	.	TRBJ2-7	.	CASSGDSYEQYF	TGTGCCAGCAGTGGAGACAGCTACGAGCAGTACTTC
TRBV5-5	TRBD2	TRBJ2-1	once	CASSQSGRSGYNEQFF	TGTGCCAGCAGCCAAAGCGGGAGATCGGGTTACAATGAGCAGTTCTTC
TRBV25-1	.	TRBJ1-1	.	CASSFTRTEAFF	TGTGCCAGCAGTTTCACGCGGACTGAAGCTTTCTTT
TRBV15	.	TRBJ1-3	once	CATSRGPGNTIYF	TGTGCCACCAGCAGGGGCCCTGGAAACACCATATATTTT
TRBV19	TRBD2	TRBJ2-1	.	CASSTSRTSGILEQFF	TGTGCCAGTAGTACGTCAAGGACTAGCGGGATTCTTGAGCAGTTCTTC
TRBV13	TRBD1	TRBJ2-3	.	CASSLGTETDTQYF	TGTGCCAGCAGCCTCGGGACAGAGACAGATACGCAGTATTTT
TRBV27	.	TRBJ1-1	.	CASSLTGHHEAFF	TGTGCCAGCAGTTTAACGGGACACCACGAAGCTTTCTTT
TRBV6-1	.	TRBJ2-5	once	CASKELFLAQYF	TGTGCCAGCAAGGAGTTGTTCTTGGCCCAGTACTTC
TRBV27	TRBD1	TRBJ1-2	.	CASSLSPGQAYGYTF	TGTGCCAGCAGTTTATCCCCGGGACAGGCCTATGGCTACACCTTC
TRBV4-1	TRBD1	TRBJ2-7	.	CASSQGSGTVYEQYF	TGCGCCAGCAGCCAAGGGTCCGGGACAGTATACGAGCAGTACTTC
TRBV6-6	.	TRBJ2-7	once	CASSSQPGGFAYEQYF	TGTGCCAGCAGTTCCCAACCCGGGGGTTTCGCCTACGAGCAGTACTTC